This T cell receptor beta chain was recorded in a study of human T cells and chemical hapten exposure. The study's library attached unique molecular identifiers to single cDNA molecules. TCRdb re-derived calls from the RACE reads in MiXCR, one entry per CDR3 protein. The sample yields 45,000 to 60,000 distinct CDR3 sequences, about 9% seen once. This clonotype occurred many times. The time point was: pre-sensitization, week 0. Treatment in this sample: therapeutic diphenylcyclopropenone sensitization with weekly scalp DPC. The germline V gene has CDR1 GTSNPN and CDR2 SVGIG (reference sequence). The CDR3 has 15 residues. With 0 bases removed from V and 2 bases from J, the gap between germline ends came to 14 bases.

The chain employs TRBV30 and TRBJ2-7, with unresolved D. The source material was whole blood, sampled in connection with sensitization to the hapten diphenylcyclopropenone (DPC). The sequence derives from a woman aged 40 to 50 with alopecia areata. Some clones in this sample may be carry-over from other donors' samples. The CDR3 reads CAWSVRWQSTYEQYF. The DNA of the CDR3 is TGTGCCTGGAGTGTAAGATGGCAATCAACCTACGAGCAGTACTTC.